One T cell receptor (beta chain) is described in this entry. The data were obtained in a study of T cell changes during pregnancy in multiple sclerosis. Method: immunoSEQ multiplex PCR; TCRdb's copy keeps in-frame clones and lacks some. The data hold just under 85,000 clones, with just over 90% observed a single time. V shed 0 bases and J 4 bases; nucleotides not matched to a gene: 10. This CDR3 is built from 19 residues. Per germline, CDR1 SGDLS and CDR2 YYNGEE. The chain links TRBV9 to TRBJ2-5, with 15 bases that match TRBD2. The clonotype was recovered from a female donor with multiple sclerosis, enrolled in a pregnancy study. The sequences come from peripheral blood, collected in the first trimester of pregnancy. CDR3 residues: CASSVGLGLGLAGGETQYF. CDR3 sequence (DNA): TGTGCCAGCAGCGTAGGATTAGGTTTGGGACTAGCGGGGGGAGAGACCCAGTACTTC.